The 19 T cell receptor beta chains below come from one sample, sequenced in a study of response to subunit inactivated influenza vaccine. Via MiXCR, TCRdb re-called the RT-PCR reads, giving one row per CDR3 protein. The sample shows approximately 500,000 distinct CDR3 sequences, over 10% of them seen only once. The sample here was PBMCs from blood, taken 35 to 45 days after vaccination. These receptors all stem from a middle-aged man who received an inactivated influenza vaccine.

This chain uses TRBV21-1 with TRBJ2-5; the table assigns TRBD1, which was not confirmed against the DNA. TRBV21-1 is a pseudogene locus. The CDR3 is 14 residues long. The CDR3, as DNA: TGTGCCAGCAGCCCCCGGACAGACCAAGAGACCCAGTACTTC. This sequence encodes CASSPRTDQETQYF.

The table lists this clonotype with a few counts. This sequence joins TRBV12-3 or TRBV12-4 and TRBJ2-1; possibly TRBD2 for D (6 bases). The CDR3 consists of 14 residues. V gave up 8 bases and J gave up 6 bases, with 17 bases separating them. CDR3 protein: CASGPLAGGNEQFF. The CDR3 DNA reads as TGTGCCAGCGGACCACTAGCCGGAGGCAATGAGCAGTTCTTC.

This clonotype was detected only a few times. The chain links TRBV5-1 to TRBJ2-7, with D perhaps matching TRBD1 or TRBD2 (5 bases each). Germline V CDR1 and CDR2: SGHRS, YFSETQ. This CDR3 contains 13 residues. V lost 4 bases to trimming and J lost 4 bases, with 12 bases between them. The DNA of the CDR3 is TGCGCCAGCAGCCGGGACCCGGCATACGAGCAGTACTTC. Its translation: CASSRDPAYEQYF.

The V call is TRBV29-1, the J call TRBJ2-7; D unresolved. The germline V gene has CDR1 SQVTM and CDR2 ANQGSEA. V was cut by 0 bases and J by 2 bases, with 11 bases left in between. The CDR3 has 14 amino acids. The CDR3 reads CSVEDTLRPYEQYF. The CDR3 DNA follows: TGCAGCGTTGAAGATACACTTAGACCCTACGAGCAGTACTTC.

This clonotype has only a few counts. V is TRBV7-2 and J is TRBJ1-5; 7 bases line up with TRBD1. The CDR3 runs 14 residues. Germline assignment: CDR1 SGHTA and CDR2 FQGNSA. With V trimmed by 3 bases and J by 11 bases, 10 bases remained unmatched. CDR3 protein: CASSLPGTATSQHF. CDR3 sequence (DNA): TGTGCCAGCAGCTTGCCCGGGACAGCCACGTCCCAGCATTTT.

This clonotype was seen only a few times. This rearrangement joins TRBV7-2 to TRBJ1-5; 9 bases are shared with TRBD1. V dropped 1 base and J dropped 4; count of bases not matched to a gene: 8. Germline CDR1 is SGHTA and CDR2 is FQGNSA. The CDR3 is 17 residues long. CDR3 loop: CASSLGVVTGGNQPQHF. The CDR3 DNA reads TGTGCCAGCAGCTTAGGAGTGGTGACAGGGGGTAATCAGCCCCAGCATTTT.

This clonotype was seen a few times. CDR3 bases: TGTGCCAGCAGTGCGGGGCCTGGGAACACTGAAGCTTTCTTT. Residues: CASSAGPGNTEAFF. The chain combines TRBV25-1 with TRBJ1-1, with a tentative D call TRBD1 (5 bases). With 4 bases removed from V and 1 base from J, the gap between germline ends came to 10 bases. Germline loops: CDR1 MGHDK, CDR2 SYGVNS. The CDR3 sequence is 14 residues long.

This clonotype has more than one count but fewer than ten. The rearrangement joins TRBV6-2 or TRBV6-3 to TRBJ1-5, with 8 bases that match TRBD1. This CDR3 region has 15 residues. J gave up 3 bases and V 7 bases, and 8 bases lay outside the gene matches. The V gene's germline CDR1 is MNHEY and CDR2 SVGEGT. DNA for the CDR3: TGTGCCAGCAACGACAGGGGCCCATCCAATCAGCCCCAGCATTTT. Residues: CASNDRGPSNQPQHF.

This chain connects TRBV20-1 to TRBJ2-1, with D unclear. V shed 8 bases and J shed 8 bases, with 19 bases lying between them. CDR3 size: 13 residues. Germline values: CDR1 DFQATT, CDR2 SNEGSKA (reference sequence). CDR3 coding DNA: TGCAGTCTTACCCCTTGGGGTCGGGATGAGCAGTTCTTC. Translation: CSLTPWGRDEQFF.

The chain couples TRBV28 to TRBJ1-5, with D unclear. Germline-derived CDR1 and CDR2 are MDHEN and SYDVKM. The CDR3 is made up of 19 amino acids. V lost 5 bases to trimming and J lost 6 bases, with 29 bases between them. The CDR3, as DNA: TGTGCCAGCAGTAAAAGAACCCCGAGCAGACTGATTAATGGTCAGCCCCAGCATTTT. It yields the protein CASSKRTPSRLINGQPQHF.

This clonotype was seen just once. This chain uses TRBV28 with TRBJ1-2; D gene uncertain. The CDR3 sequence is 12 residues long. V lost 5 bases and J lost 4, with 8 bases in between. CDR1 is MDHEN, CDR2 SYDVKM, per germline. The CDR3 nucleotides read TGTGCCAGCAGTCGGCCCACCTATGGCTACACCTTC. Translating gives CASSRPTYGYTF.

The V and J genes are TRBV3-1 and TRBJ1-2, with D tentatively TRBD1 (6 bases). V was cut by 4 bases and J by 1 base, with 10 bases left in between. The germline V gene encodes CDR1 LGHDT and CDR2 YNNKEL (reference sequence). This CDR3 has 14 amino acids. DNA for the CDR3: TGTGCCAGCAGCCCGGACAGCATTAACTATGGCTACACCTTC. This codes for CASSPDSINYGYTF.

This clonotype was seen only a few times. The rearrangement links TRBV7-2 to TRBJ1-1, with unresolved D. Deletions cut 1 base from V and 9 bases from J, with 12 bases between. This CDR3 comprises 13 residues. CDR1 is SGHTA and CDR2 is FQGNSA in the germline V gene. The CDR3 DNA follows: TGTGCCAGCAGCTTAGATAACAGAAACAAAGCTTTCTTT. It specifies CASSLDNRNKAFF.

This clonotype has only a few counts. The chain is built from TRBV20-1 and TRBJ2-1; TRBD2 agrees at 8 bases. The CDR3 has 16 amino acids. V shed 5 bases, J shed 5 bases, and the junction held 14 bases outside the gene matches. Germline values: CDR1 DFQATT, CDR2 SNEGSKA (reference sequence). The CDR3: CSAGALNGLADNEQFF. DNA for the CDR3: TGCAGTGCTGGGGCATTGAACGGACTAGCAGACAATGAGCAGTTCTTC.

Here the CDR3 reads CASRPTGTSGLGTQYF. CDR3 nucleotide sequence: TGCGCCAGCCGTCCAACCGGGACTAGCGGGTTGGGGACCCAGTACTTC. The rearrangement uses TRBV5-1 and TRBJ2-5, with 12 nucleotides matching TRBD2. J lost 7 bases, V lost 7 bases, and 14 bases had no gene match. Germline loops: CDR1 SGHRS, CDR2 YFSETQ. This CDR3 is built from 16 residues.

This clonotype was detected many times. The chain links TRBV20-1 to TRBJ1-2; D unclear. The germline gives CDR1 DFQATT, CDR2 SNEGSKA (reference sequence). Between the trimmed V and J ends, which lost 0 bases and 2 bases, there was a span of 7 bases. The CDR3 has 13 amino acids. CDR3 region: CSARESQNYGYTF. In nucleotides, the CDR3 is TGCAGTGCTAGAGAAAGCCAGAACTATGGCTACACCTTC.

This clonotype was detected ten times or more. CDR3 coding DNA: TGTGCCAGCAGGACCCCGTACGGCGGGAAAGAATCTGGCTACACCTTC. Translated: CASRTPYGGKESGYTF. This sequence joins TRBV12-3 or TRBV12-4 and TRBJ1-2; D not resolved. The CDR3 loop spans 16 amino acids. V was cut by 6 bases and J by 7 bases, with 24 bases left in between.

This clonotype was found many times. The chain uses TRBV6-2 or TRBV6-3 and TRBJ2-3; the D is unclear. The CDR3 has 11 residues. Trimming stripped 0 bases from V and 9 bases from J, with 4 bases between. The V gene's germline CDR1 is MNHEY and CDR2 SVGEGT. CDR3 sequence reads: CASSYSRTQYF. CDR3 DNA: TGTGCCAGCAGTTACTCGAGGACGCAGTATTTT.

This chain connects TRBV19 to TRBJ2-1; 9 bases align to TRBD1. This CDR3 contains 12 residues. Germline CDR1 and CDR2: LNHDA and SQIVND (reference sequence). Unmatched junction bases numbered 9, after V lost 5 bases and J lost 16 bases. In nucleotides, the CDR3 is TGTGCCAGTAGTCCCGGGACAGGGACAGTTTTCTTC. This translates into CASSPGTGTVFF.